The 30 T cell receptor beta chains below come from one sample, sequenced in a study of shared clonotypes between healthy human individuals. Profiling relied on immunoSEQ multiplex PCR, and the TCRdb table lists in-frame clones only, not all of them. In the table there are 640,000 or so clones, about three quarters of which are singletons. Material for sequencing was memory CD4+ T cells sorted from blood. Indicated subset: CD45RA-negative fraction. The receptors here all came from a woman in her twenties or thirties in good health.

The rearrangement joins TRBV15 to TRBJ2-1; the match to TRBD2 covers 8 bases. V shed 8 bases and J 7 bases; nucleotides not matched to a gene: 16. The CDR3 is made up of 16 amino acids. Looked up from germline, CDR1 is LNHNV and CDR2 is YYDKDF (reference sequence). The CDR3 reads CATSNRRTSFLNEQFF. The DNA for the CDR3 is TGTGCCACCTCTAATCGGAGGACTAGCTTCCTAAATGAGCAGTTCTTC. Supplemented by reference TRBV15 and TRBJ2-1, the full variable domain reads DAMVIQNPRYQVTQFGKPVTLSCSQTLNHNVMYWYQQKSSQAPKLLFHYYDKDFNNEADTPDNFQSRRPNTSFCFLDIRSPGLGDTAMYLCATSNRRTSFLNEQFFGPGTRLTVL.

The rearrangement links TRBV11-3 to TRBJ1-5; D gene ambiguous. CDR3 length: 14 amino acids. The germline V and J ends were trimmed by 2 bases and 7 bases, with 12 bases remaining between them. Germline V CDR1 and CDR2: SGHNT, YENEEA. The CDR3 loop is CASSLQVNPQPQHF. The CDR3 DNA reads as TGTGCCAGCAGCTTACAGGTAAACCCACAGCCCCAGCATTTT. Using reference TRBV11-3 and TRBJ1-5 for the parts outside the CDR3, the full variable domain is EAGVVQSPRYKIIEKKQPVAFWCNPISGHNTLYWYLQNLGQGPELLIRYENEEAVDDSQLPKDRFSAERLKGVDSTLKIQPAELGDSAVYLCASSLQVNPQPQHFGDGTRLSIL.

The V gene is TRBV18, the J gene TRBJ2-6, with D uncertain. The length of the CDR3 is 17 residues. Germline V gene sequence: CDR1 KGHSH, CDR2 LQKENI. The germline V and J ends were trimmed by 4 bases and 0 bases, with 13 bases remaining between them. CDR3 coding DNA: TGTGCCAGCTCACAGGCGCCCGGCGGCTCTGGGGCCAACGTCCTGACTTTC. As protein: CASSQAPGGSGANVLTF. Variable domain in full (rest from reference TRBV18 and TRBJ2-6): NAGVMQNPRHLVRRRGQEARLRCSPMKGHSHVYWYRQLPEEGLKFMVYLQKENIIDESGMPKERFSAEFPKEGPSILRIQQVVRGDSAAYFCASSQAPGGSGANVLTFGAGSRLTVL.

The chain combines TRBV19 with TRBJ1-1, with 7 nucleotides matching TRBD1. The trim removed 7 bases at V and 4 bases at J, leaving 6 bases unmatched. This CDR3 has 13 residues. Per germline, CDR1 LNHDA and CDR2 SQIVND (reference sequence). The CDR3 here is CASKGAGGTEAFF. CDR3 nucleotides: TGTGCCAGTAAGGGCGCAGGGGGCACTGAAGCTTTCTTT.

The chain carries TRBV6-5 and TRBJ1-5; D remains unclear. The V gene lost 2 bases and the J gene lost 9 bases, with 14 bases spanning the gap. The length of the CDR3 is 14 residues. Germline V gives CDR1 MNHEY, CDR2 SVGAGI. Written as DNA, the CDR3 is TGTGCCAGCAGTTACACCAGGAACCGATCGCCCCAGCATTTT. This sequence encodes CASSYTRNRSPQHF.

This clone has just a few counts. The chain links TRBV27 to TRBJ2-6, with unresolved D. The germline V and J ends were trimmed by 10 bases and 1 base, with 11 bases remaining between them. Germline V gene lookup returns CDR1 MNHEY and CDR2 SMNVEV (reference sequence). The CDR3 loop spans 14 amino acids. The CDR3 nucleotides read TGTGCCACCAAATCAATGTCTGGGGCCAACGTCCTGACTTTC. Protein sequence: CATKSMSGANVLTF.

This clone was detected a few times. The rearrangement joins TRBV28 to TRBJ1-1; D remains ambiguous. Germline assignment: CDR1 MDHEN and CDR2 SYDVKM. The V end lost 2 bases, the J end lost 3 bases, and 7 bases lay between the germline ends. This CDR3 contains 13 residues. CDR3 sequence reads: CASSLREYTEAFF. DNA of the CDR3: TGTGCCAGCAGTTTAAGGGAATACACTGAAGCTTTCTTT.

V and J are TRBV7-2 and TRBJ2-4; possible D gene TRBD1, 5 bases. Trimming removed 11 bases at V and 0 bases at J, with 17 bases between. The CDR3 totals 15 residues. Per germline, CDR1 SGHTA and CDR2 FQGNSA. The CDR3 nucleotides are TGTGCCGGCGGTACGACAGTCCTAGCCAAAAACATTCAGTACTTC. Translating gives CAGGTTVLAKNIQYF.

V gene TRBV7-8 combines with J gene TRBJ2-1; possible D gene TRBD1, 6 bases. The CDR3 extends over 13 amino acids. Looked up from germline, CDR1 is SGHVS and CDR2 is FQNEAQ. Between the trimmed V and J ends, which lost 5 bases and 7 bases, there was a span of 12 bases. The CDR3: CASSRRGRNEQFF. The CDR3 DNA reads TGTGCCAGCAGCCGAAGGGGGAGAAATGAGCAGTTCTTC. The variable domain in full, with the rest retrieved from reference TRBV7-8 and TRBJ2-1, is GAGVSQSPRYKVAKRGQDVALRCDPISGHVSLFWYQQALGQGPEFLTYFQNEAQLDKSGLPSDRFFAERPEGSVSTLKIQRTQQEDSAVYLCASSRRGRNEQFFGPGTRLTVL.

The chain combines TRBV2 with TRBJ1-5; D is ambiguous. Germline V lookup: CDR1 SNHLY, CDR2 FYNNEI. CDR3 length: 15 amino acids. Trimming took off 6 bases at V and 1 base at J, with 13 bases between the two ends. CDR3 DNA: TGTGCCAGCAGCTTCGGTGGGCAGAGCAATCAGCCCCAGCATTTT. Protein product: CASSFGGQSNQPQHF.

This clone was seen just once. This chain links TRBV19 with TRBJ1-1, with 8 nucleotides matching TRBD1. Germline values: CDR1 LNHDA, CDR2 SQIVND (reference sequence). J lost 5 bases, V lost 7 bases, and 9 bases had no gene match. This CDR3 spans 14 amino acids. This CDR3 is CASNNQGAQTEAFF. DNA of the CDR3: TGTGCCAGTAACAATCAGGGGGCGCAGACTGAAGCTTTCTTT.

J is TRBJ2-2 and V is TRBV11-3; no clear D. V dropped 5 bases and J dropped 0 bases, with 10 bases sitting between them. The CDR3 totals 15 residues. Germline CDR1 and CDR2: SGHNT and YENEEA. This chain's CDR3 is CASSLTGSNTGELFF. In nucleotides, the CDR3 is TGTGCCAGCAGCCTAACCGGGTCGAACACCGGGGAGCTGTTTTTT.

This rearrangement joins TRBV27 to TRBJ2-1; 8 bases fit TRBD1. The V segment lost 5 bases and the J segment 9 bases; nucleotides outside the gene matches: 9. Per the germline V gene, CDR1 is MNHEY and CDR2 is SMNVEV (reference sequence). The CDR3 loop spans 14 amino acids. The CDR3 sequence: CASSPRSQGVEQFF. Here the CDR3 DNA reads TGTGCCAGCAGTCCACGATCACAGGGGGTTGAGCAGTTCTTC.

The chain carries TRBV19 and TRBJ1-2; no definite D call. V was pared by 3 bases and J by 7 bases, with 18 bases between. The germline V gene encodes CDR1 LNHDA and CDR2 SQIVND (reference sequence). There are 15 residues in the CDR3. CDR3 sequence reads: CASSIPQARSGGYTF. CDR3 bases: TGTGCCAGTAGTATTCCCCAGGCAAGGAGTGGTGGCTACACCTTC.

The V and J genes are TRBV5-1 and TRBJ2-1; D unresolved. Germline CDR1 SGHRS, CDR2 YFSETQ. The V end was cut by 3 bases, the J end by 4 bases, with 14 bases between. The CDR3 runs 15 residues. The CDR3 here is CASSSDRPEYNEQFF. The CDR3 DNA sequence: TGCGCCAGCAGCTCCGATCGACCGGAATACAATGAGCAGTTCTTC.

This clone was picked up a small number of times. The V call is TRBV6-4, the J call TRBJ2-1; 13 bases agree with TRBD2. Germline V lookup: CDR1 MRHNA, CDR2 SNTAGT. The CDR3 is 17 amino acids. Unmatched junction bases numbered 9, after V lost 5 bases and J lost 5 bases. The chain's CDR3 is CASSPQKLAGGDNEQFF. The CDR3 DNA sequence: TGTGCCAGCAGTCCGCAAAAACTAGCGGGAGGGGACAATGAGCAGTTCTTC.

The chain employs TRBV28 and TRBJ2-7; no clear D gene. Deletions cut 5 bases from V and 2 bases from J, with 13 bases between. This CDR3 contains 14 residues. Germline V gene lookup returns CDR1 MDHEN and CDR2 SYDVKM. The CDR3 sequence is CASSGEVWPYEQYF. The DNA for the CDR3 is TGTGCCAGCAGTGGGGAAGTATGGCCCTACGAGCAGTACTTC.

The chain combines TRBV28 with TRBJ2-1; 8 nucleotides line up with TRBD2. The CDR3 loop spans 15 amino acids. The V and J ends lost 6 bases and 3 bases, in that order; junction bases with no gene match: 7. Germline-derived CDR1 and CDR2 are MDHEN and SYDVKM. Here the CDR3 DNA reads TGTGCCAGCAGAGACCTTAGCGGGGACTACAATGAGCAGTTCTTC. The encoded protein is CASRDLSGDYNEQFF.

The rearrangement links TRBV6-1 to TRBJ2-7, with 8 bases that match TRBD1. From germline, CDR1 is MNHNS and CDR2 SASEGT. V shed 7 bases and J 9 bases; nucleotides not matched to a gene: 14. The CDR3 totals 14 residues. The CDR3 region has the DNA TGTGCCAGCAACCGGGGACAGGATGGCCTTGGGCAGTACTTC. Its translation: CASNRGQDGLGQYF.

The chain carries TRBV5-1 and TRBJ1-4, with 8 bases lining up with TRBD1. Germline V gene data show CDR1 as SGHRS and CDR2 as YFSETQ. V dropped 2 bases and J dropped 6; count of bases not matched to a gene: 0. The CDR3 spans 13 residues. The DNA of the CDR3 is TGCGCCAGCAGCTTACAGGGGGATGAAAAACTGTTTTTT. Translating gives CASSLQGDEKLFF.

This clone was seen just once. The chain is built from TRBV27 and TRBJ2-1, with 7 positions matching TRBD1. V lost 4 bases to trimming and J lost 8 bases; unmatched junction nucleotides: 5. The CDR3 is made up of 13 amino acids. Per the germline V gene, CDR1 is MNHEY and CDR2 is SMNVEV (reference sequence). The CDR3 nucleotides are TGTGCCAGCAGTTCAGGACAGGCGGATGAGCAGTTCTTC. Residues: CASSSGQADEQFF.

This clone has a single count. The chain uses TRBV5-1 and TRBJ1-1; D is ambiguous. The germline CDR1 and CDR2 sequences are SGHRS and YFSETQ. V was cut by 6 bases and J by 0 bases, with 21 bases left in between. The CDR3 extends over 17 amino acids. The CDR3: CASTRAGTVSMNTEAFF. CDR3 nucleotide sequence: TGCGCCAGCACCCGGGCTGGCACCGTCTCCATGAACACTGAAGCTTTCTTT.

This clone was seen a handful of times. The rearrangement joins TRBV4-1 to TRBJ2-3; 9 nucleotides line up with TRBD1. Unmatched junction bases numbered 5, after V lost 4 bases and J lost 3 bases. There are 15 residues in the CDR3. CDR1 and CDR2 from the germline V gene are MGHRA and YSYEKL. The chain's CDR3 is CASSPPGTGTDTQYF. As DNA, the CDR3 is TGCGCCAGCAGCCCACCTGGGACAGGGACAGATACGCAGTATTTT.

The chain has TRBV28 and TRBJ2-3; D gene uncertain. V was clipped by 4 bases and J by 6 bases, with 14 bases between them. Germline CDR1 and CDR2: MDHEN and SYDVKM. The CDR3 is 14 amino acids. Written as DNA, the CDR3 is TGTGCCAGCAGTTCGACGACGACGCCGGATACGCAGTATTTT. Translating gives CASSSTTTPDTQYF.

The chain recombines TRBV27 with TRBJ2-7; unclear D gene. CDR1 is MNHEY and CDR2 is SMNVEV in the germline V gene (reference sequence). V was pared by 0 bases and J by 10 bases, with 7 bases between. CDR3 length equals 11 residues. The CDR3 is CASSLSGIQYF. As DNA, the CDR3 is TGTGCCAGCAGTTTATCGGGTATTCAGTACTTC.

The chain recombines TRBV7-9 with TRBJ1-5; D is ambiguous. This CDR3 spans 16 amino acids. Trimming cost V 5 bases and J 2 bases, with 16 bases left between them. Germline CDR1 SEHNR, CDR2 FQNEAQ (reference sequence). The CDR3 protein is CASSLGLSEGNQPQHF. In DNA form, the CDR3 reads TGTGCCAGCAGCCTCGGACTCTCAGAGGGCAATCAGCCCCAGCATTTT.

The V call is TRBV2, the J call TRBJ1-1; D is uncertain. The germline CDR1 and CDR2 sequences are SNHLY and FYNNEI. V dropped 2 bases and J dropped 3 bases, with 4 bases sitting between them. The CDR3 extends over 12 amino acids. CDR3 DNA: TGTGCCAGCAGTGAACTTTACACTGAAGCTTTCTTT. It yields the protein CASSELYTEAFF. Using reference TRBV2 and TRBJ1-1 for the parts outside the CDR3, the full variable domain is EPEVTQTPSHQVTQMGQEVILRCVPISNHLYFYWYRQILGQKVEFLVSFYNNEISEKSEIFDDQFSVERPDGSNFTLKIRSTKLEDSAMYFCASSELYTEAFFGQGTRLTVV.

In this sample, this clone turned up many times. The chain recombines TRBV2 with TRBJ2-4, with D possibly being TRBD2 (7 bases). V lost 8 bases and J 5 bases, leaving 13 bases between the germline ends. CDR1 SNHLY and CDR2 FYNNEI come from the germline V gene. This CDR3 spans 13 amino acids. As DNA, the CDR3 is TGTGCCAGCTCTAGGGGGGGTGAAAACATTCAGTACTTC. This translates into CASSRGGENIQYF.

The genes are TRBV19 and TRBJ2-7; 11 positions agree with TRBD2. The CDR3 loop spans 16 amino acids. V trimming: 2 bases; J trimming: 1 base; junction bases outside the gene matches: 4. Germline CDR1 and CDR2: LNHDA and SQIVND (reference sequence). For the CDR3, the DNA is TGTGCCAGTAGTATATTAGCGGGAGGGGAGTCCTACGAGCAGTACTTC. Residues: CASSILAGGESYEQYF.

The gene calls are TRBV18 and TRBJ2-7, with TRBD2 matching 8 bases. This CDR3 spans 16 amino acids. Germline values: CDR1 KGHSH, CDR2 LQKENI. The trim removed 3 bases at V and 6 bases at J, leaving 13 bases unmatched. This chain's CDR3 is CASSPTERGAGGEQYF. The CDR3 DNA is TGTGCCAGCTCACCCACCGAAAGAGGGGCGGGGGGCGAGCAGTACTTC.